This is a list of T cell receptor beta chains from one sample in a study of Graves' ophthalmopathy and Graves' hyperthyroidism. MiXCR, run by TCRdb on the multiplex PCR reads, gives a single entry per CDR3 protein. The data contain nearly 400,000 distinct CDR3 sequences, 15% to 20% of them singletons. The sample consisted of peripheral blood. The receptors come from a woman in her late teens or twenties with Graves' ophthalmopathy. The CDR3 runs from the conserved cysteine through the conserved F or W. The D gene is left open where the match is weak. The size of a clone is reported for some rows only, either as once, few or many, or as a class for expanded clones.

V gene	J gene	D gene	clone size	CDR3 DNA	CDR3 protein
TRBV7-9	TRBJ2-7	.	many	TGTGCCATTAGGGGCAGGGGTTCATACGAGCAGTACTTC	CAIRGRGSYEQYF
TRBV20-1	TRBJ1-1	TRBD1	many	TGCAGCCTCCCGGGACAGACTGAAGCTTTCTTT	CSLPGQTEAFF
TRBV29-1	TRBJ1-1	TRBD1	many	TGCAGCGTGGGCCGCGGGACAGAAGACACTGAAGCTTTCTTT	CSVGRGTEDTEAFF
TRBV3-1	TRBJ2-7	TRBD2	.	TGTGCCAGCAGCCAAGAGGGGACAGGACTAGCGGGAGGGCCATCCTACGAGCAGTACTTC	CASSQEGTGLAGGPSYEQYF
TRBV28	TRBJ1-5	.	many	TGTGCCAGCAGTTTCGGGGATCATCAGCCCCAGCATTTT	CASSFGDHQPQHF
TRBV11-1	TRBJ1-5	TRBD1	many	TGTGCCAGCAGCCAAACCCCAGGGGGCCAAGAATATAGCAATCAGCCCCAGCATTTT	CASSQTPGGQEYSNQPQHF
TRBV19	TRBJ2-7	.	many	TGTGCCAGTAGCCCCGTCGGGACAATGGAGCAGTACTTC	CASSPVGTMEQYF
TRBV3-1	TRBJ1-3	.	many	TGTGCCAGCAGCAAACGGACTCAAGGAAACACCATATATTTT	CASSKRTQGNTIYF
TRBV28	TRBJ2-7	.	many	TGTGCCAGCAGTTCCTCTAGAACCCACGAGCAGTACTTC	CASSSSRTHEQYF
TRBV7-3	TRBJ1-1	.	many	TGTGCCAGCAGACCATCGGGGCCAGGGACTGAAGCTTTCTTT	CASRPSGPGTEAFF
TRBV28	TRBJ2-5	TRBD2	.	TGTGCCAGCTCGCATAGACTAGCGGACCAAGAGACCCAGTACTTC	CASSHRLADQETQYF
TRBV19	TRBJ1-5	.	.	TGTGCCAGTAGATCGCCGGGGGGCGATCAGCCCCAGCATTTT	CASRSPGGDQPQHF
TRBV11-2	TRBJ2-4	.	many	TGTGCCAGCAGCCCCGACAGTACAGCCAAAAACATTCAGTACTTC	CASSPDSTAKNIQYF
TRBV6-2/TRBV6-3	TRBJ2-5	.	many	TGTGCCAGCAGCCAGACAGGAGCGGAGACCCAGTACTTC	CASSQTGAETQYF
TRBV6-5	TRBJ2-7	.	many	TGTGCCAGCAGTTACTCACCCGGGACGGAGTACCTCGCTATCCCTACCTACGAGCAGTACTTC	CASSYSPGTEYLAIPTYEQYF
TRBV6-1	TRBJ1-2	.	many	TGTGCCAGCAGTCCGACATCCGGGACAAACCTTTATGGCTACACCTTC	CASSPTSGTNLYGYTF
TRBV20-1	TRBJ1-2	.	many	TGCAGTGCTCCCGCCTACTATGGCTACACCTTC	CSAPAYYGYTF
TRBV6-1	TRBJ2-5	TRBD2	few	TGTGCCAGCAGTGAAGGCGTCGTAGGACTAGCGGGAGCAGAAGAGACCCAGTACTTC	CASSEGVVGLAGAEETQYF
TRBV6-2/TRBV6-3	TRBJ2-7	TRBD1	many	TGTGCCAGCAGTTACGGGACAGGGTTCGAGCAGTACTTC	CASSYGTGFEQYF
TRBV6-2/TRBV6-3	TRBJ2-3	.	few	TGTGCCAGCAGAGAGACTCGAACTAGCACAGATACGCAGTATTTT	CASRETRTSTDTQYF
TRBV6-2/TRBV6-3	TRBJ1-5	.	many	TGTGCCAGCAGTTACTCGATTGGTTATAGCAATCAGCCCCAGCATTTT	CASSYSIGYSNQPQHF
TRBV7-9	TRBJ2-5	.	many	TGTGCCAGCAGCCCGACTTTCCAAGAGACCCAGTACTTC	CASSPTFQETQYF
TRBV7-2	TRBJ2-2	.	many	TGTGCCAGCAGCTTTGGGAGATGGGAGCTGTTTTTT	CASSFGRWELFF
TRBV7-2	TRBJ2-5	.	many	TGTGCCAGCAGGCTCAGGGCCTACCAAGAGACCCAGTACTTC	CASRLRAYQETQYF
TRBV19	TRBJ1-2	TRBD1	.	TGTGCCAGTAGTATATCCGGACAGGGTGGCTATGGCTACACCTTC	CASSISGQGGYGYTF
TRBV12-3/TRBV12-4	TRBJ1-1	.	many	TGTGCCAGCAGTCTCCGACAGATCACTGAAGCTTTCTTT	CASSLRQITEAFF
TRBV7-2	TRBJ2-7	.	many	TGTGCCAGCAGCTTGGACGACTCACGAGGGGAGCAGTACTTC	CASSLDDSRGEQYF
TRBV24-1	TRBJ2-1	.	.	TGTGCCACCAGTGCCCATTCCAGTCGCAATAGGTACAATGAGCAGTTCTTC	CATSAHSSRNRYNEQFF
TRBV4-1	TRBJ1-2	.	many	TGCGCCAGCAGCCACCCGGAGTTCGACTTTTCTAACTATGGCTACACCTTC	CASSHPEFDFSNYGYTF
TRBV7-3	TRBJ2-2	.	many	TGTGCCAGCAGCTTAACCCAGGGATACGGGGAGCTGTTTTTT	CASSLTQGYGELFF
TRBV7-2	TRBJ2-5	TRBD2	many	TGTGCCAGCAGCAACCAGCGGGGGTCAGAGACCCAGTACTTC	CASSNQRGSETQYF
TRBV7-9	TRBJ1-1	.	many	TGTGCCAGCAGCTTAGGGGGGGGCTCGGACACTGAAGCTTTCTTT	CASSLGGGSDTEAFF
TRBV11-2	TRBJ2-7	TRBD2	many	TGTGCCAGCAGCTATAGGACTAGCGGGGTCTCCTACGAGCAGTACTTC	CASSYRTSGVSYEQYF
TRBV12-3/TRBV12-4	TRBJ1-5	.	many	TGTGCCAGCAGTCGGGGGGTTATCGACAATCAGCCCCAGCATTTT	CASSRGVIDNQPQHF
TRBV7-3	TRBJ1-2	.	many	TGTGCCAGCAGCCCAGGGTGGGGCGGCTACACCTTC	CASSPGWGGYTF
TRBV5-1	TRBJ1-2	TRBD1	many	TGCGCCAGCAGCCCGAAATTGGGACAGGGGAACTATGGCTACACCTTC	CASSPKLGQGNYGYTF
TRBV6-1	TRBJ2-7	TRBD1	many	TGTGCCAGCAGTGAAGGGGGACAGGCCCCCTACGAGCAGTACTTC	CASSEGGQAPYEQYF
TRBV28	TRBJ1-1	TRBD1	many	TGTGCCAGCAATCTTATCGGGACAGTAAAAGCTTTCTTT	CASNLIGTVKAFF
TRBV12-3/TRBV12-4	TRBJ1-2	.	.	TGTGCCAGCAGTTTACAGTATGGCTACACCTTC	CASSLQYGYTF
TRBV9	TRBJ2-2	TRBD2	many	TGTGCCAGCAGCGTGACTAGCGGGGGTGGCACCGGGGAGCTGTTTTTT	CASSVTSGGGTGELFF
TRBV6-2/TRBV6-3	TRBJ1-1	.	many	TGTGCCAGCAGCCGGGCCCTCCTTGACACTGAAGCTTTCTTT	CASSRALLDTEAFF
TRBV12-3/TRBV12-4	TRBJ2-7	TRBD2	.	TGTGCCAGCAGTTTAGCGCACGGCGGGAGTTACGAGCAGTACTTC	CASSLAHGGSYEQYF
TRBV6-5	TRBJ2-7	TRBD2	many	TGTGCCTCCTTAAAGAGCGGGAGCTACGAGCAGTACTTC	CASLKSGSYEQYF
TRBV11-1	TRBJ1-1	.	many	TGTGCCAGCAGCTTATTCCGGGGAGCTAATGGAAAAGCTTTCTTT	CASSLFRGANGKAFF
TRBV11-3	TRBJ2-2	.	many	TGTGCCAGCACCTTAGGGAGGTTATCAAACACCGGGGAGCTGTTTTTT	CASTLGRLSNTGELFF
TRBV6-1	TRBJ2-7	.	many	TGTGCCAGCACCCCACAGGGTCTGAGTGAGCAGTACTTC	CASTPQGLSEQYF
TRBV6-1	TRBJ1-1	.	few	TGTGCCAGCAGTGTGGACAGAAGTTACACTGAAGCTTTCTTT	CASSVDRSYTEAFF
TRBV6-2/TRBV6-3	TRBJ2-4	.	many	TGTGCCAGCAGCCCTGGGGCCAAAAACATTCAGTACTTC	CASSPGAKNIQYF
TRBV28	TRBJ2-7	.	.	TGTGCCAGCAGCCCAGGGAATTCGAACGAGCAGTACTTC	CASSPGNSNEQYF
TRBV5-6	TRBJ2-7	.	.	TGTGCCAGCAGTCCAGGACTGATGTACTACGAGCAGTACTTC	CASSPGLMYYEQYF